This TCR beta chain was obtained from a study of regulatory T cells in long-lasting Graves disease. The wider study: Antithyroid drug intake by newly diagnosed Graves' patients had lasted under 3 months.

Library construction for TCR beta used iRepertoire HTBI primers and Arm-PCR of CDR3 regions. TCRdb called the multiplex PCR reads again in MiXCR, with one record for every CDR3 protein. The data show about 530,000 distinct CDR3 sequences, with about 16% seen just once and approximately 25% held by the top ten. This sample's time point: newly diagnosed GD, antithyroid drugs for less than 3 months. Construction of the TCR library relied on RNA isolated from PBMCs. It was American Thyroid Association guidelines that determined Graves' disease diagnosis. Recruitment took place at an endocrinology department in Xi'an, China. Trimming cost V 6 bases and J 0 bases, with 8 bases left between them. CDR1 is MNHEY and CDR2 is SMNVEV in the germline V gene (reference sequence). CDR3 length: 14 residues. The sample was also reused in another study, on T cells in Graves' hyperthyroidism and ophthalmopathy. That paper adds: Patients showing uncontrolled infection, other autoimmune disease, pregnancy or lactation were ineligible.

The chain couples TRBV27 to TRBJ2-2; the D is unclear. This clonotype was obtained from a middle-aged woman with Graves disease. This material consisted of peripheral blood mononuclear cells (PBMCs), taken at new diagnosis, from a patient treated with antithyroid drugs. The CDR3 DNA follows: TGTGCCAGCAGCAGCAGCGCGAACACCGGGGAGCTGTTTTTT. Amino acids: CASSSSANTGELFF.